This TCR beta chain emerged from a study of Graves' ophthalmopathy and Graves' hyperthyroidism. The sequenced template was RNA, covering the TCR beta CDR3 region. An opening RT-PCR round employed HTBI primers and preceded a second-round multiplex PCR. In TCRdb, the multiplex PCR reads were re-called with MiXCR into one record per CDR3 protein. The repertoire includes 650,000 to 800,000 distinct CDR3 sequences, roughly 39% of them detected once, and roughly 3.5% sits in the top ten. Deletions cut 5 bases from V and 4 bases from J, with 6 bases between. Looked up from germline, CDR1 is LNHDA and CDR2 is SQIVND (reference sequence). This CDR3 comprises 12 residues. This clonotype was counted many times. Antigen unknown. Study results and limitations: Blood also held most thyroid clonotypes expanded above 0.001 frequency.

Certain patients, namely those with other autoimmune diseases, uncontrolled infections, pregnancy or lactation, were excluded. Isolation of PBMCs was performed using about 9.9 ml of fresh peripheral blood. The receptor was derived from an adult man with Graves' ophthalmopathy. Sequencing was carried out using peripheral blood. This chain connects TRBV19 to TRBJ2-1; D is possibly TRBD1 or TRBD2 (5 bases each). The CDR3 here is CASSWGYNEQFF. In DNA form, the CDR3 reads TGTGCCAGTAGTTGGGGGTACAATGAGCAGTTCTTC.